A single sample is the source of the 28 T cell receptor beta chains below, sequenced in a study of T cell responses to AZD1222 COVID-19 vaccine. Data came from immunoSEQ multiplex PCR; TCRdb stores just in-frame clones and leaves some out. Found here are 89,000 or so clones, about 93% of them singletons; the top ten hold around 10%. Specimen: peripheral blood, collected 28 days after the second AZD1222 dose. Source of these receptors: an adult who received the AZD1222 COVID-19 vaccine.

The V and J genes are TRBV4-1 and TRBJ2-5; 8 bases align to TRBD1. This CDR3 is built from 13 residues. Germline V lookup: CDR1 MGHRA, CDR2 YSYEKL. V was pared by 0 bases and J by 9 bases, with 3 bases of the junction left unmatched. The DNA for the CDR3 is TGCGCCAGCAGCCAAGAAGAGGACAGGGCCCAGTACTTC. This codes for CASSQEEDRAQYF.

This clone was observed once. The chain employs TRBV5-1 and TRBJ2-2; D gene uncertain. CDR1 is SGHRS, CDR2 YFSETQ, per germline. Trimming took off 0 bases at V and 5 bases at J, with 8 bases between the two ends. The CDR3 length is 14 residues. The CDR3 DNA reads as TGCGCCAGCAGCTTGGAACTTATTACCGGGGAGCTGTTTTTT. It yields the protein CASSLELITGELFF. Filled out from reference TRBV5-1 and TRBJ2-2, the complete variable domain reads KAGVTQTPRYLIKTRGQQVTLSCSPISGHRSVSWYQQTPGQGLQFLFEYFSETQRNKGNFPGRFSGRQFSNSRSEMNVSTLELGDSALYLCASSLELITGELFFGEGSRLTVL.

This chain joins TRBV5-1 and TRBJ2-5; maybe TRBD1 (6 bases). The CDR3 sequence is 15 residues long. V shed 4 bases and J shed 1 base, with 14 bases lying between them. Per the germline V gene, CDR1 is SGHRS and CDR2 is YFSETQ. The CDR3 DNA sequence: TGCGCCAGCAGCAGAGTCGGACAGTCCCAAGAGACCCAGTACTTC. Protein: CASSRVGQSQETQYF.

V usage is TRBV30 and J usage is TRBJ1-2; 8 bases agree with TRBD1. Germline V gene data show CDR1 as GTSNPN and CDR2 as SVGIG (reference sequence). The V and J ends lost 3 bases and 5 bases, in that order; junction bases with no gene match: 8. This CDR3 is built from 14 residues. This chain's CDR3 is CAWRAQGAGYGYTF. In DNA, the CDR3 is TGTGCCTGGAGGGCCCAGGGGGCTGGATATGGCTACACCTTC. Looking up the rest from reference TRBV30 and TRBJ1-2 gives the full variable domain: SQTIHQWPATLVQPVGSPLSLECTVEGTSNPNLYWYRQAAGRGLQLLFYSVGIGQISSEVPQNLSASRPQDRQFILSSKKLLLSDSGFYLCAWRAQGAGYGYTFGSGTRLTVV.

This chain connects TRBV28 to TRBJ1-1; 8 nucleotides line up with TRBD1. The CDR3 has 14 amino acids. CDR1 and CDR2 (germline): MDHEN, SYDVKM. Unmatched junction bases numbered 7, after V lost 4 bases and J lost 6 bases. The CDR3: CASSSSGTGPEAFF. The CDR3 coding sequence is TGTGCCAGCAGTTCCTCCGGGACAGGACCTGAAGCTTTCTTT.

The chain couples TRBV5-4 to TRBJ1-2; unclear D gene. Germline lookup yields CDR1 SGHNT and CDR2 YYREEE (reference sequence). This CDR3 comprises 13 residues. Trimming pared 9 bases from V and 3 bases from J, leaving 15 bases between. The CDR3, as DNA: TGTGCCACGAACAAACCGACTGACTATGGCTACACCTTC. Its protein product is CATNKPTDYGYTF.

The J gene is TRBJ2-7, the V gene TRBV7-2; TRBD1 or TRBD2 may be the D gene (5 bases each). CDR1 SGHTA and CDR2 FQGNSA come from the germline V gene. V gave up 2 bases and J gave up 5 bases, with 10 bases separating them. This CDR3 comprises 13 residues. The CDR3 region is CASSLMGVHEQYF. In DNA form, the CDR3 reads TGTGCCAGCAGCTTAATGGGGGTCCACGAGCAGTACTTC.

The chain has TRBV5-5 and TRBJ1-6, with TRBD1 matching over 7 bases. V was clipped by 1 base and J by 9 bases; unmatched bases: 4. This CDR3 region has 14 residues. Germline V lookup: CDR1 SGHKS, CDR2 YYEKEE (reference sequence). The CDR3 loop is CASSLTGASSPLHF. For the CDR3, the DNA is TGTGCCAGCAGCTTGACAGGGGCGAGTTCACCCCTCCACTTT.

V and J are TRBV27 and TRBJ2-3; D may be TRBD2 (5 bases). The V end lost 6 bases, the J end lost 5 bases, and 18 bases lay between the germline ends. Germline V CDR1 and CDR2: MNHEY, SMNVEV (reference sequence). This CDR3 is built from 15 residues. CDR3 nucleotides: TGTGCCAGCAGCAGGACTCCGGAGGTCATAGATACGCAGTATTTT. It specifies CASSRTPEVIDTQYF.

The V call is TRBV18, the J call TRBJ1-5; 7 bases agree with TRBD1. V was clipped by 8 bases and J by 4 bases; unmatched bases: 17. The CDR3 is made up of 17 amino acids. The germline V gene has CDR1 KGHSH and CDR2 LQKENI. The CDR3 region is CASPHSQVQGGNQPQHF. The CDR3 DNA reads TGTGCCAGCCCACACTCACAGGTTCAGGGGGGTAATCAGCCCCAGCATTTT. Full variable domain (rest looked up from reference TRBV18 and TRBJ1-5): NAGVMQNPRHLVRRRGQEARLRCSPMKGHSHVYWYRQLPEEGLKFMVYLQKENIIDESGMPKERFSAEFPKEGPSILRIQQVVRGDSAAYFCASPHSQVQGGNQPQHFGDGTRLSIL.

The V and J genes are TRBV19 and TRBJ1-6; D gene ambiguous. In germline, CDR1 is LNHDA, CDR2 SQIVND (reference sequence). The CDR3 runs to 12 residues. V was clipped by 9 bases and J by 6 bases, with 9 bases between them. CDR3 amino acids: CASRGGNSPLHF. CDR3 sequence (DNA): TGTGCCAGCCGGGGAGGTAATTCACCCCTCCACTTT.

This chain uses TRBV30 with TRBJ1-5; D remains ambiguous. This CDR3 has 14 residues. Germline V gene sequence: CDR1 GTSNPN, CDR2 SVGIG (reference sequence). The ends were cut back, 0 bases at V and 1 base at J, with 7 bases in the middle. CDR3 nucleotide sequence: TGTGCCTGGAGTGTGTTAAGAAGCAATCAGCCCCAGCATTTT. The encoded protein is CAWSVLRSNQPQHF. Full variable domain (missing parts from reference TRBV30 and TRBJ1-5): SQTIHQWPATLVQPVGSPLSLECTVEGTSNPNLYWYRQAAGRGLQLLFYSVGIGQISSEVPQNLSASRPQDRQFILSSKKLLLSDSGFYLCAWSVLRSNQPQHFGDGTRLSIL.

The chain uses TRBV30 and TRBJ2-1; D tentatively reads TRBD1 or TRBD2 (6 bases each). Germline-derived CDR1 and CDR2 are GTSNPN and SVGIG (reference sequence). The CDR3 has 13 amino acids. V gave up 5 bases and J gave up 9 bases, with 17 bases separating them. CDR3 loop: CAWRRGVYGEQFF. DNA of the CDR3: TGTGCCTGGCGTAGGGGGGTATACGGTGAGCAGTTCTTC.

The rearrangement uses TRBV19 and TRBJ2-1; 12 nucleotides align to TRBD2. The CDR3 has 16 residues. Trimming at V came to 6 bases and at J to 8 bases, leaving 11 bases not matched to a gene. Germline CDR1 and CDR2: LNHDA and SQIVND (reference sequence). The CDR3 DNA reads TGTGCCAGTAGACTAAATCTAGCGGGAGGGTTTGATGAGCAGTTCTTC. Translating it yields CASRLNLAGGFDEQFF. The full variable domain, rest sourced from reference TRBV19 and TRBJ2-1, is DGGITQSPKYLFRKEGQNVTLSCEQNLNHDAMYWYRQDPGQGLRLIYYSQIVNDFQKGDIAEGYSVSREKKESFPLTVTSAQKNPTAFYLCASRLNLAGGFDEQFFGPGTRLTVL.

V is TRBV14 and J is TRBJ2-7; the D gene could be TRBD1 or TRBD2 (5 bases each). In germline, CDR1 is SGHDN, CDR2 FVKESK. The CDR3 loop spans 15 amino acids. The V and J ends lost 3 bases and 0 bases respectively, with 12 bases between them. CDR3 nucleotide sequence: TGTGCCAGCAGCCATGTGGGGGAAACCTCCTACGAGCAGTACTTC. The encoded protein is CASSHVGETSYEQYF. Drawing the rest from reference TRBV14 and TRBJ2-7, the complete variable domain is EAGVTQFPSHSVIEKGQTVTLRCDPISGHDNLYWYRRVMGKEIKFLLHFVKESKQDESGMPNNRFLAERTGGTYSTLKVQPAELEDSGVYFCASSHVGETSYEQYFGPGTRLTVT.

This chain uses TRBV19 with TRBJ2-1; a weak D match, TRBD2 (6 bases). The V gene's germline CDR1 is LNHDA and CDR2 SQIVND (reference sequence). V lost 5 bases and J 0 bases, leaving 17 bases between the germline ends. The length of the CDR3 is 17 residues. The CDR3 DNA follows: TGTGCCAGTAGTCGTAAATATAGCGGCCACTCCTACAATGAGCAGTTCTTC. Translation: CASSRKYSGHSYNEQFF.

The rearrangement links TRBV10-1 to TRBJ1-1, with no clear D. From germline, CDR1 is WNHNN and CDR2 SYGVQD (reference sequence). The V gene lost 6 bases and the J gene lost 0 bases, with 8 bases spanning the gap. The CDR3 extends over 13 amino acids. The CDR3 loop reads CASRPTVNTEAFF. The CDR3 coding sequence is TGCGCCAGCAGACCTACAGTGAACACTGAAGCTTTCTTT.

The genes are TRBV10-2 and TRBJ2-7; possible D gene TRBD1, 6 bases. This CDR3 has 13 amino acids. Germline assignment: CDR1 WSHSY and CDR2 SAAADI. V gave up 6 bases and J gave up 0 bases, with 9 bases separating them. This CDR3 is CASRTGVSYEQYF. CDR3 coding DNA: TGCGCCAGCAGGACAGGTGTCTCCTACGAGCAGTACTTC.

CDR3 DNA sequence: TGTGCCAGCAGCGCCTCGGACAGGACACTGGGTGAGCAGTTCTTC. This translates into CASSASDRTLGEQFF. The genes are TRBV9 and TRBJ2-1; 7 bases agree with TRBD1. With 3 bases clipped from V and 9 bases from J, the junction kept 12 bases outside the gene matches. Germline CDR1 is SGDLS and CDR2 is YYNGEE. The CDR3 is made up of 15 amino acids.

This clone was counted a single time. The V gene is TRBV12-3 or TRBV12-4, the J gene TRBJ1-2, with TRBD1 as a possible D gene (5 bases). The CDR3 has 13 residues. Trimming cost V 7 bases and J 7 bases, with 16 bases left between them. CDR3 amino acids: CASMGVASRGYTF. The CDR3 coding sequence is TGTGCCAGCATGGGGGTTGCGTCCCGTGGCTACACCTTC.

This chain connects TRBV30 to TRBJ2-7, with D unclear. CDR3 length: 14 residues. V gave up 0 bases and J gave up 9 bases, with 18 bases separating them. Per the germline V gene, CDR1 is GTSNPN and CDR2 is SVGIG (reference sequence). The CDR3 reads CAWSVRFGLVGQYF. CDR3 in DNA: TGTGCCTGGAGTGTACGGTTCGGATTGGTTGGGCAGTACTTC.

The V gene is TRBV11-3, the J gene TRBJ2-1; 11 nucleotides match TRBD2. The CDR3 is made up of 17 amino acids. Germline CDR1 and CDR2: SGHNT and YENEEA. Unmatched junction bases numbered 10, after V lost 0 bases and J lost 9 bases. The CDR3 region is CASSLDPSSGRSSEQFF. The CDR3 DNA is TGTGCCAGCAGCTTAGATCCTTCTAGCGGGAGGAGCAGTGAGCAGTTCTTC.

V is TRBV7-2 and J is TRBJ1-5, with TRBD1 identical over 7 bases. The CDR3 spans 15 residues. Germline V CDR1 and CDR2: SGHTA, FQGNSA. V lost 6 bases, J lost 6 bases, and 11 bases stayed unmatched. The CDR3 DNA reads as TGTGCCAGCAGTTTGATAGCAGGGGGGGGTCAGCCCCAGCATTTT. It is translated as CASSLIAGGGQPQHF.

The V and J genes are TRBV7-8 and TRBJ1-1, with no clear D. The CDR3 covers 14 residues. CDR1 is SGHVS and CDR2 is FQNEAQ in the germline V gene. The germline V and J ends were trimmed by 4 bases and 11 bases, with 20 bases remaining between them. The CDR3 spells CASSSATKAPGAFF. Here the CDR3 DNA reads TGTGCCAGCAGCTCGGCAACGAAAGCTCCTGGGGCTTTCTTT. Supplemented by reference TRBV7-8 and TRBJ1-1, the full variable domain reads GAGVSQSPRYKVAKRGQDVALRCDPISGHVSLFWYQQALGQGPEFLTYFQNEAQLDKSGLPSDRFFAERPEGSVSTLKIQRTQQEDSAVYLCASSSATKAPGAFFGQGTRLTVV.

There are a few counts of this clone. This chain joins TRBV7-3 and TRBJ1-2, with a tentative D call TRBD1 (6 bases). V was clipped by 5 bases and J by 6 bases, with 16 bases between them. The CDR3 length is 14 residues. Per germline, CDR1 SGHTA and CDR2 FQGTGA. CDR3 in DNA: TGTGCCAGCAGCCCCGGACAGAGCGTTGATGGCTACACCTTC. This gives the protein CASSPGQSVDGYTF.

This rearrangement joins TRBV27 to TRBJ1-5; D gene uncertain. The CDR3 is 14 amino acids. CDR1 and CDR2 from the germline V gene are MNHEY and SMNVEV (reference sequence). V lost 5 bases and J lost 5, with 13 bases in between. This CDR3 is CASSPSWGDQPQHF. CDR3 coding DNA: TGTGCCAGCAGTCCCTCATGGGGTGATCAGCCCCAGCATTTT.

The chain combines TRBV11-3 with TRBJ2-3; 12 bases align to TRBD2. CDR3 size: 16 residues. Germline values: CDR1 SGHNT, CDR2 YENEEA. V dropped 5 bases and J dropped 1; count of bases not matched to a gene: 4. CDR3 loop: CASSPGLAGRTDTQYF. CDR3 in DNA: TGTGCCAGCAGCCCCGGACTAGCGGGACGCACAGATACGCAGTATTTT.

V gene TRBV5-1 combines with J gene TRBJ2-3; D remains ambiguous. The CDR3 extends over 13 amino acids. CDR1 and CDR2 from the germline V gene are SGHRS and YFSETQ. Between the trimmed V and J ends, which lost 0 bases and 4 bases, there was a span of 6 bases. In nucleotides, the CDR3 is TGCGCCAGCAGCTTGGAGATGTCAGATACGCAGTATTTT. Its translation is CASSLEMSDTQYF.